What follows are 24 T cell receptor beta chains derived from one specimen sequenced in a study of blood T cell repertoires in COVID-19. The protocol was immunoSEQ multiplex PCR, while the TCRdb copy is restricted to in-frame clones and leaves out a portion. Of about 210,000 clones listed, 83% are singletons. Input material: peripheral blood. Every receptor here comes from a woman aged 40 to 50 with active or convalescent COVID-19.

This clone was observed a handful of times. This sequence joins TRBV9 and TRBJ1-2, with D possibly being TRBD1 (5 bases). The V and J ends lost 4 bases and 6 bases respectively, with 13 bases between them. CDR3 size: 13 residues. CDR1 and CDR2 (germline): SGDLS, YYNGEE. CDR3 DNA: TGTGCCAGCAGCTCCCTTTCGGGGGATGGCTACACCTTC. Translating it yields CASSSLSGDGYTF.

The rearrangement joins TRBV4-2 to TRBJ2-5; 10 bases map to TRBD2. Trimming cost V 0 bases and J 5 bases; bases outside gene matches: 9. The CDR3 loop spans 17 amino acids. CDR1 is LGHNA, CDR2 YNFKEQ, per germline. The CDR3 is CASSQDLSGGNLETQYF. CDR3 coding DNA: TGTGCCAGCAGCCAAGACCTTAGCGGGGGGAATCTGGAGACCCAGTACTTC.

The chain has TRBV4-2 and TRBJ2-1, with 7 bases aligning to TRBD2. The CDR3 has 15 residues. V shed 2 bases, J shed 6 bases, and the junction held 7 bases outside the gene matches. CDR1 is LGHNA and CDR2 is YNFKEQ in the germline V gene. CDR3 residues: CASSQRGEVPNEQFF. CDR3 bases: TGTGCCAGCAGCCAACGGGGGGAGGTGCCCAATGAGCAGTTCTTC.

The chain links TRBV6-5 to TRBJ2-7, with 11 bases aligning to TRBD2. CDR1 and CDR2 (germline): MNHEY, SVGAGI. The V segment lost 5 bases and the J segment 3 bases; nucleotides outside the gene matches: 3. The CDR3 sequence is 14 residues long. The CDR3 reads CASSPTSGSYEQYF. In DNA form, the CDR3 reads TGTGCCAGCAGTCCCACTAGCGGGAGCTACGAGCAGTACTTC.

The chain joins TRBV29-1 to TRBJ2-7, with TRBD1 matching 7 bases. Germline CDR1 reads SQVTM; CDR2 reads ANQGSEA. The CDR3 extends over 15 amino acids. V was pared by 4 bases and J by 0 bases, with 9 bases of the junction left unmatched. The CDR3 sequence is CSVGLFDRVSYEQYF. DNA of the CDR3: TGCAGCGTTGGACTCTTTGACAGGGTCTCCTACGAGCAGTACTTC.

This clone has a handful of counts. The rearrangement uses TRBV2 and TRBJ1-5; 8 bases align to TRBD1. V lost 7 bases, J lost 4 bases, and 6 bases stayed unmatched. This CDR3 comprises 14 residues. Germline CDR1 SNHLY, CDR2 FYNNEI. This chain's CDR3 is CASNIQGANQPQHF. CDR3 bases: TGTGCCAGCAACATCCAGGGGGCTAATCAGCCCCAGCATTTT.

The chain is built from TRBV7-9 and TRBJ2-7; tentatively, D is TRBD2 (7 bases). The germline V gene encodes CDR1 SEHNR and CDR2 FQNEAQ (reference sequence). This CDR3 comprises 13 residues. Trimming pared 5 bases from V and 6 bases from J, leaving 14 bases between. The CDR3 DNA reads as TGTGCCAGCAGCAGGGGGAGCGGGGTCGAGCAGTACTTC. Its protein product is CASSRGSGVEQYF.

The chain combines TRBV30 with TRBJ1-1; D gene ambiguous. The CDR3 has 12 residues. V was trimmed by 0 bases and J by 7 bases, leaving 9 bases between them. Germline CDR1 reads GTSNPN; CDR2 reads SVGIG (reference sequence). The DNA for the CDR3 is TGTGCCTGGAGTGTAAGAGGGCGTGAAGCTTTCTTT. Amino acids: CAWSVRGREAFF.

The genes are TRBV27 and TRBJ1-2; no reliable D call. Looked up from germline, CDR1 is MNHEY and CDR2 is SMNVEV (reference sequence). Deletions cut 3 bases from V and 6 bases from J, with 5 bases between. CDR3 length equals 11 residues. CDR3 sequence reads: CASSFNNGYTF. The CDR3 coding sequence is TGTGCCAGCAGTTTTAATAATGGCTACACCTTC.

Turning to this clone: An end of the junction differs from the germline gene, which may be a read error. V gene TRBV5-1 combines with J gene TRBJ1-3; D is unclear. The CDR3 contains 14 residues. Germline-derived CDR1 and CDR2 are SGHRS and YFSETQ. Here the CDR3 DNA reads TGCGCCAGCTCCCTTCGGTACTCTGGAGACACCATATATTTT. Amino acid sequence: CASSLRYSGDTIYF.

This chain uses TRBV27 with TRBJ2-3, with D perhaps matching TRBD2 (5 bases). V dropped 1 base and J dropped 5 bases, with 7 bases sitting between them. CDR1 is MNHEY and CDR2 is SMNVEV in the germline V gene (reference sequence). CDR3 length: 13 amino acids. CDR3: CASSLYGEDTQYF. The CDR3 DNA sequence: TGTGCCAGCAGTTTATACGGGGAAGATACGCAGTATTTT.

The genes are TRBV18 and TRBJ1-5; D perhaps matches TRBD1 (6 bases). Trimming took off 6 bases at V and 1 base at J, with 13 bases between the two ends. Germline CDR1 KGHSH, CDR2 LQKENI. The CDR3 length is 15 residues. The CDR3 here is CASSTVGASNQPQHF. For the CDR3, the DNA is TGTGCCAGCTCGACAGTGGGGGCCAGCAATCAGCCCCAGCATTTT.

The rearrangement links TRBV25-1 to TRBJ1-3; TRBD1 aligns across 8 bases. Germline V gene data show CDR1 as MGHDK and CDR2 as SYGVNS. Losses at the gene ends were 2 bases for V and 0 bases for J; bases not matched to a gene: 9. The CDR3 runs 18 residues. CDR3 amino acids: CASSEPSFGQGSGNTIYF. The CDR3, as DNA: TGTGCCAGCAGTGAACCGTCTTTTGGACAGGGCTCTGGAAACACCATATATTTT.

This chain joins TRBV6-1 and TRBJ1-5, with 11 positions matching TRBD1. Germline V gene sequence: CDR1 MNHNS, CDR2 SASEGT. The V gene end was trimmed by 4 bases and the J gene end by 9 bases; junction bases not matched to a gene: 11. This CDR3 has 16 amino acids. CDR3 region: CASSGPGTGGKGPQHF. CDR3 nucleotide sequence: TGTGCCAGCAGTGGACCCGGGACAGGGGGTAAGGGGCCCCAGCATTTT.

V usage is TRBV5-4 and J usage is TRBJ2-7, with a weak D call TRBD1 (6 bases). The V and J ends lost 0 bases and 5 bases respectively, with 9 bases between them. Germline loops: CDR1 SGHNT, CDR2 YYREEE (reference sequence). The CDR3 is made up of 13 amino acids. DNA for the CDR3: TGTGCCAGCAGCTTGGTGGACAGCCACGAGCAGTACTTC. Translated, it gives CASSLVDSHEQYF.

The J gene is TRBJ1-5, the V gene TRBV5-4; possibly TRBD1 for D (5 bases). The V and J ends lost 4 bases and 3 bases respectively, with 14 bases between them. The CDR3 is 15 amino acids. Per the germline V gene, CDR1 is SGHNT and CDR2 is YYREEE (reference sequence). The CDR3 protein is CASSDSRRVNQPQHF. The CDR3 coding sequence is TGTGCCAGCAGCGACAGCAGGAGGGTCAATCAGCCCCAGCATTTT.

The CDR3 spells CASRASGGPTDTQYF. CDR3 sequence (DNA): TGTGCCAGTCGGGCTAGCGGGGGTCCCACAGATACGCAGTATTTT. The chain couples TRBV19 to TRBJ2-3; the match to TRBD2 covers 10 bases. After removal of 8 bases from V and 2 bases from J, the junction contained 7 bases not matched to a gene. The CDR3 totals 15 residues. In germline, CDR1 is LNHDA, CDR2 SQIVND (reference sequence). The full variable domain, in which reference TRBV19 and TRBJ2-3 provide the parts outside the CDR3, is DGGITQSPKYLFRKEGQNVTLSCEQNLNHDAMYWYRQDPGQGLRLIYYSQIVNDFQKGDIAEGYSVSREKKESFPLTVTSAQKNPTAFYLCASRASGGPTDTQYFGPGTRLTVL.

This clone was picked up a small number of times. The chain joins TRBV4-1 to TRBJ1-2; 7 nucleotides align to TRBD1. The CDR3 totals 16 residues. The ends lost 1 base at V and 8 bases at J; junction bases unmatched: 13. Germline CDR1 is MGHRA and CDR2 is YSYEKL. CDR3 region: CASSQVWQGGSGGYTF. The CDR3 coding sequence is TGCGCCAGCAGCCAAGTTTGGCAAGGGGGCAGTGGAGGCTACACCTTC.

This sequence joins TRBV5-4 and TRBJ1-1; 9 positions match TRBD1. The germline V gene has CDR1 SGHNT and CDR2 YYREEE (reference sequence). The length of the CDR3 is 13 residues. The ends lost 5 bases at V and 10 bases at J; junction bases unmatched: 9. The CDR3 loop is CASSWDRDAVAFF. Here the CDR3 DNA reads TGTGCCAGCAGTTGGGACAGGGATGCGGTAGCTTTCTTT.

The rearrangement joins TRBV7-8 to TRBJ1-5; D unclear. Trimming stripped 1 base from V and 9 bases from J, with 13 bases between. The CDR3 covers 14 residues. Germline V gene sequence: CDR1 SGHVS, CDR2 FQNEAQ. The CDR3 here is CASSLGSFRTPQHF. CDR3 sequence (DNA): TGTGCCAGCAGCTTAGGCTCCTTTAGAACGCCCCAGCATTTT.

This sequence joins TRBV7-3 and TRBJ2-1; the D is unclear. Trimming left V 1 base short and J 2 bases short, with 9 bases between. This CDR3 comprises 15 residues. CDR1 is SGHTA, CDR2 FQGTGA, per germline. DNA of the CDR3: TGTGCCAGCAGCTTAAGGGCCAGCCCCTACAATGAGCAGTTCTTC. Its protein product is CASSLRASPYNEQFF. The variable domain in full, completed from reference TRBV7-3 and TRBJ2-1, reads GAGVSQTPSNKVTEKGKYVELRCDPISGHTALYWYRQSLGQGPEFLIYFQGTGAADDSGLPNDRFFAVRPEGSVSTLKIQRTERGDSAVYLCASSLRASPYNEQFFGPGTRLTVL.

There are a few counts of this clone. CDR3 amino acids: CASRATSTDTQYF. In nucleotides, the CDR3 is TGTGCCAGCAGGGCCACCAGCACAGATACGCAGTATTTT. The chain has TRBV28 and TRBJ2-3; D not resolved. Trimming stripped 6 bases from V and 0 bases from J, with 7 bases between. CDR3 size: 13 residues. Per the germline V gene, CDR1 is MDHEN and CDR2 is SYDVKM.

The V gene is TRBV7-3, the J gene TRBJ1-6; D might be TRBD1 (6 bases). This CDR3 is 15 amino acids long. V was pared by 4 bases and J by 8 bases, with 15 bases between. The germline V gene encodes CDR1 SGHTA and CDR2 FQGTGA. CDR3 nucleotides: TGTGCCAGCAGCTCGGACAGTAACCAGCATTCACCCCTCCACTTT. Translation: CASSSDSNQHSPLHF.

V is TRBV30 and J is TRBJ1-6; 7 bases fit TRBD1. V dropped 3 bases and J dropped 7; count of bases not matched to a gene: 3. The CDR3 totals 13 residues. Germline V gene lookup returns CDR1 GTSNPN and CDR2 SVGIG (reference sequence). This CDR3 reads CAWRGQINSPLHF. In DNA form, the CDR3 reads TGTGCCTGGAGGGGACAGATAAATTCACCCCTCCACTTT. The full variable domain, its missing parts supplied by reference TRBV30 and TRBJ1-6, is SQTIHQWPATLVQPVGSPLSLECTVEGTSNPNLYWYRQAAGRGLQLLFYSVGIGQISSEVPQNLSASRPQDRQFILSSKKLLLSDSGFYLCAWRGQINSPLHFGNGTRLTVT.